This TCR beta chain was sequenced during a study of cytomegalovirus exposure and HLA in healthy donors. These donors, healthy bone marrow donors, were studied. The germline gives CDR1 MGHDK, CDR2 SYGVNS. This CDR3 region has 11 residues. Trimming cost V 3 bases and J 5 bases, with 3 bases left between them. Use of 60 Vbeta and 13 Jbeta primers characterized the PCR. Only in-frame clones appear in the TCRdb table, and some are missing; sequencing was by immunoSEQ multiplex PCR. The table has over 100,000 clones, 75% to 80% seen once. The sequence was collected from a man between 60 and 75 years old in good health and CMV-seropositive. V gene TRBV25-1 combines with J gene TRBJ2-3, with D uncertain. The sequenced sample consisted of PBMCs. DNA for the CDR3: TGTGCCAGCAGTGACCAAGATACGCAGTATTTT. Protein: CASSDQDTQYF. The full variable domain, rest sourced from reference TRBV25-1 and TRBJ2-3, is EADIYQTPRYLVIGTGKKITLECSQTMGHDKMYWYQQDPGMELHLIHYSYGVNSTEKGDLSSESTVSRIRTEHFPLTLESARPSHTSQYLCASSDQDTQYFGPGTRLTVL.